This passage covers 21 T cell receptor beta chains from one sample sequenced in a study of OX40 agonist ivuxolimab in advanced cancers. Assay used: immunoSEQ multiplex PCR; TCRdb lists only in-frame clones, some missing. Seen here are tens of thousands of clones, around 77% observed once, and the top ten hold about 20%. Here the sequenced sample was CD4+ or CD8+ T cells sorted from blood, taken in a trial of the OX40 agonist ivuxolimab. These receptors were collected from an adult with an advanced solid tumor such as melanoma, head and neck, liver or kidney cancer.

In DNA, the CDR3 is TGTGCCAGCAGCTGGCCTAAAGGACTAGCGGGAGACAATGAGCAGTTCTTC. Residues: CASSWPKGLAGDNEQFF. V and J are TRBV7-9 and TRBJ2-1; TRBD2 matches 13 bases. Germline CDR1 reads SEHNR; CDR2 reads FQNEAQ (reference sequence). Unmatched junction bases numbered 8, after V lost 4 bases and J lost 5 bases. This CDR3 has 17 residues.

This clone has just one count. V is TRBV6-1 and J is TRBJ2-3; tentatively, D is TRBD2 (5 bases). CDR3 size: 14 residues. CDR1 is MNHNS, CDR2 SASEGT, per germline. V was trimmed by 3 bases and J by 2 bases, leaving 9 bases between them. CDR3 nucleotides: TGTGCCAGCAGTGAGGCGGGCCCCACAGATACGCAGTATTTT. The encoded protein is CASSEAGPTDTQYF.

This rearrangement joins TRBV4-1 to TRBJ2-7; 7 bases match TRBD2. Per germline, CDR1 MGHRA and CDR2 YSYEKL. The CDR3 sequence is 15 residues long. The junction had 11 bases not matched to a gene; V was cut back by 4 bases and J by 5 bases. The CDR3 sequence: CASSLGASGWDEQYF. The CDR3 coding sequence is TGCGCCAGCAGCCTCGGGGCTAGCGGATGGGACGAGCAGTACTTC.

The rearrangement links TRBV28 to TRBJ1-1, with D tentatively TRBD1 (6 bases). Per germline, CDR1 MDHEN and CDR2 SYDVKM. This CDR3 contains 14 residues. V lost 6 bases to trimming and J lost 3 bases, with 14 bases between them. Here the CDR3 reads CASRHIQGHTEAFF. The CDR3 DNA is TGTGCCAGCAGGCATATCCAGGGGCACACTGAAGCTTTCTTT.

V usage is TRBV13 and J usage is TRBJ2-3; 8 bases fit TRBD2. V lost 7 bases to trimming and J lost 4 bases; unmatched junction nucleotides: 13. From germline, CDR1 is PRHDT and CDR2 FYEKMQ (reference sequence). The CDR3 totals 16 residues. The CDR3 region has the DNA TGTGCCAGCACCGAGCGGGAGAGTCAGTTGGCAGATACGCAGTATTTT. This sequence encodes CASTERESQLADTQYF.

The chain is built from TRBV9 and TRBJ2-7; 9 bases are a match to TRBD1. Germline V lookup: CDR1 SGDLS, CDR2 YYNGEE. The CDR3 runs 15 residues. V lost 3 bases, J lost 3 bases, and 7 bases stayed unmatched. The CDR3 loop is CASSATGTGIYEQYF. The CDR3 nucleotides read TGTGCCAGCAGCGCCACCGGGACAGGGATCTACGAGCAGTACTTC.

This rearrangement joins TRBV9 to TRBJ1-1, with 7 bases that match TRBD1. This CDR3 region has 15 residues. The germline V gene encodes CDR1 SGDLS and CDR2 YYNGEE. The V gene end was trimmed by 4 bases and the J gene end by 5 bases; junction bases not matched to a gene: 11. The CDR3 sequence is CASSPPPGGRTEAFF. The CDR3 DNA reads TGTGCCAGCAGCCCCCCCCCAGGGGGGCGGACTGAAGCTTTCTTT.

The gene calls are TRBV2 and TRBJ1-4, with D unresolved. This CDR3 region has 13 residues. CDR1 is SNHLY and CDR2 is FYNNEI in the germline V gene. Deletions cut 4 bases from V and 4 bases from J, with 7 bases between. The DNA of the CDR3 is TGTGCCAGCAGTGCACCCGGTAATGAAAAACTGTTTTTT. This sequence encodes CASSAPGNEKLFF.

This clone was counted only a few times. The junction departs from germline at one end; a sequencing error may be responsible. This chain links TRBV30 with TRBJ2-7; the D gene is possibly TRBD1 (6 bases). Germline V gene data show CDR1 as GTSNPN and CDR2 as SVGIG (reference sequence). CDR3 length: 11 residues. CDR3 in amino acids: CAWSVSQGLNF. CDR3 bases: TGTGCCTGGAGTGTTTCCCAGGGGCTAAACTTC.

The J gene is TRBJ1-2, the V gene TRBV19, with no clear D. This CDR3 is 14 amino acids long. Germline V gives CDR1 LNHDA, CDR2 SQIVND (reference sequence). The V end lost 5 bases, the J end lost 6 bases, and 16 bases lay between the germline ends. The CDR3 DNA sequence: TGTGCCAGTAGTCCCCTCGGCCCGCAGGATGGCTACACCTTC. Its protein is CASSPLGPQDGYTF.

The chain has TRBV5-1 and TRBJ1-4; D uncertain. Trimming stripped 2 bases from V and 6 bases from J, with 11 bases between. Germline V gives CDR1 SGHRS, CDR2 YFSETQ. The length of the CDR3 is 14 residues. This chain's CDR3 is CASSFISGDEKLFF. The CDR3 coding sequence is TGCGCCAGCAGCTTTATAAGCGGGGATGAAAAACTGTTTTTT.

The gene calls are TRBV6-1 and TRBJ2-1; D uncertain. Germline V gives CDR1 MNHNS, CDR2 SASEGT. V lost 4 bases and J 5 bases, leaving 12 bases between the germline ends. The CDR3 is 14 residues long. CDR3 DNA: TGTGCCAGCAGTGTGTTCCGCTGGGACAATGAGCAGTTCTTC. The encoded protein is CASSVFRWDNEQFF.

V gene TRBV9 combines with J gene TRBJ2-1; 7 bases are shared with TRBD2. Unmatched junction bases numbered 10, after V lost 3 bases and J lost 4 bases. Germline V CDR1 and CDR2: SGDLS, YYNGEE. The CDR3 has 16 amino acids. Written as DNA, the CDR3 is TGTGCCAGCAGCGCGTCCAGGACTAGGGGTTACAATGAGCAGTTCTTC. It yields the protein CASSASRTRGYNEQFF.

The J gene is TRBJ2-1, the V gene TRBV4-1; D gene unclear. Germline CDR1 MGHRA, CDR2 YSYEKL. V shed 0 bases and J shed 7 bases, with 13 bases lying between them. The CDR3 covers 15 residues. The CDR3 here is CASSQDFLELNEQFF. CDR3 nucleotides: TGCGCCAGCAGCCAAGATTTCCTAGAGTTGAATGAGCAGTTCTTC.

The chain is built from TRBV4-3 and TRBJ2-1; TRBD2 agrees at 7 bases. The CDR3 loop spans 17 amino acids. With 0 bases clipped from V and 4 bases from J, the junction kept 9 bases outside the gene matches. In germline, CDR1 is LGHNA, CDR2 YSLEER. The CDR3 bases are TGCGCCAGCAGCCAAGATGTTCGAGCGGGGCCATACAATGAGCAGTTCTTC. Translating gives CASSQDVRAGPYNEQFF.

Notes on this clone: Germline is not matched at one junction end, which may reflect a read error. The chain has TRBV6-6 and TRBJ2-7; D remains ambiguous. The CDR3 covers 11 residues. Germline CDR1 and CDR2: MNHNY and SVGAGI (reference sequence). CDR3 sequence (DNA): TGTGCCAGCAGTTACTCCCACGAGCAGTACTTC. It codes for CASSYSHEQYF.

The chain links TRBV7-2 to TRBJ2-1; unclear D gene. Between the trimmed V and J ends, which lost 1 base and 9 bases, there was a span of 7 bases. Germline V gene lookup returns CDR1 SGHTA and CDR2 FQGNSA. This CDR3 comprises 12 residues. Written as DNA, the CDR3 is TGTGCCAGCAGCTTAGTACTTGGTGAGCAGTTCTTC. Protein: CASSLVLGEQFF.

CDR3 coding DNA: TGTGCCAGCATACGGGGGACAGATCCTAACTATGGCTACACCTTC. It yields the protein CASIRGTDPNYGYTF. The chain couples TRBV6-5 to TRBJ1-2; 7 positions agree with TRBD1. This CDR3 is built from 15 residues. V was pared by 7 bases and J by 0 bases, with 8 bases of the junction left unmatched. CDR1 is MNHEY, CDR2 SVGAGI, per germline.

The rearrangement links TRBV28 to TRBJ1-2; D not certain. The CDR3 is 14 amino acids. V was shortened by 3 bases and J by 5 bases, with 13 bases between the two germline ends. Germline assignment: CDR1 MDHEN and CDR2 SYDVKM. This CDR3 reads CASSFRTGQYGYTF. The CDR3 DNA sequence: TGTGCCAGCAGTTTCCGAACGGGCCAATATGGCTACACCTTC.

This clone came up once. V gene TRBV21-1 combines with J gene TRBJ2-1; TRBD1, the table's D call, was not compared with the DNA. TRBV21-1 is a listed pseudogene. The CDR3 consists of 15 residues. The CDR3 here is CASSSGQGGYNEQFF. The CDR3 bases are TGTGCCAGCAGCAGCGGACAGGGTGGGTACAATGAGCAGTTCTTC.

V is TRBV15 and J is TRBJ2-5; D perhaps matches TRBD1 (5 bases). The DNA end is a closer match to TRBJ2-7, so the J assignment may be wrong. The CDR3 sequence is 13 residues long. Germline V gives CDR1 LNHNV, CDR2 YYDKDF (reference sequence). The CDR3 DNA follows: TGTGCCACCAGCCGCCGACAGATACTCGAGCAGTACTTC. Protein product: CATSRRQILEQYF.